The clone carrying this T cell receptor beta chain has just a few counts. As yet, its antigen is unknown. Library preparation (for TCRbeta) was performed with unique molecular identifiers. TCRdb recomputed calls from the PCR reads with MiXCR, one row per CDR3 protein. The sample holds 610,000 or so distinct CDR3 sequences; 20% to 30% are singletons and the top ten take around 36%. This sample is part of a study of T-cell reconstitution after alpha-beta-depleted transplantation in children. Points from the study as a whole: The study reportedly traced alpha-beta T cells about two months after transplant to several hundred expanded graft clones. One year after transplant, T-cell counts and diversity came mostly from newly produced T cells.

Trimming took 1 base from V and 7 from J; bases not matched to a gene: 8. The CDR3 contains 16 residues. Germline V gene lookup returns CDR1 DFQATT and CDR2 SNEGSKA (reference sequence). The V gene is TRBV20-1, the J gene TRBJ2-1; 12 nucleotides match TRBD2. This material consisted of PBMCs, taken before TCRalphabeta/CD19-depleted stem cell transplant. This sequence was found in a boy younger than two with Wiskott-Aldrich syndrome, due to receive a stem cell transplant. The DNA of the CDR3 is TGCAGTGCTAGAGCCTCAACTAGCGGGAGGATAAATGAGCAGTTCTTC. Its translation is CSARASTSGRINEQFF.